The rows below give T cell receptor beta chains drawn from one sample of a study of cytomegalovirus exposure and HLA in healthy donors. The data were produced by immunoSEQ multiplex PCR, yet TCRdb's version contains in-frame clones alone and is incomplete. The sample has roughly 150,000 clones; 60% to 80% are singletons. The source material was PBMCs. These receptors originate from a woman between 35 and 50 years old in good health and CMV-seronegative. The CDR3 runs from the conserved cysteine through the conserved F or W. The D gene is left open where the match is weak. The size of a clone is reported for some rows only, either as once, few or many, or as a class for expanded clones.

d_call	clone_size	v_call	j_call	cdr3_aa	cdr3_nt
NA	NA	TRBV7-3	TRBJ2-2	CASSSRWVNTGELFF	TGTGCCAGCAGCTCGCGGTGGGTTAACACCGGGGAGCTGTTTTTT
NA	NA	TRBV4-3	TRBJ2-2	CASSQAIGQLAGELFF	TGCGCCAGCAGCCAAGCTATCGGACAGTTGGCCGGGGAGCTGTTTTTT
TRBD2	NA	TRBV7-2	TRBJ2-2	CASSSTSRRTGELFF	TGTGCCAGCAGCTCGACTAGCAGGAGGACCGGGGAGCTGTTTTTT
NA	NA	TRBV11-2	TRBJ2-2	CASSGGGLNTGELFF	TGTGCCAGCAGCGGGGGGGGCCTCAACACCGGGGAGCTGTTTTTT
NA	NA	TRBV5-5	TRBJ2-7	CASSYRESYEQYF	TGTGCCAGCAGCTACAGGGAGTCCTACGAGCAGTACTTC
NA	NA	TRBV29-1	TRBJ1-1	CSVDVTGNTEAFF	TGCAGCGTTGATGTGACAGGGAACACTGAAGCTTTCTTT
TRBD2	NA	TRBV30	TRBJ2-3	CAWTSGGHSIDTQYF	TGTGCCTGGACCAGCGGGGGGCACTCCATAGATACGCAGTATTTT
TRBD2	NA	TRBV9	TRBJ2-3	CASSVRTSGDTQYF	TGTGCCAGCAGCGTAAGAACTAGCGGAGATACGCAGTATTTT
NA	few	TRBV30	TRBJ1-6	CAWRDSHNSPLHF	TGTGCCTGGAGGGACAGCCATAATTCACCCCTCCACTTT
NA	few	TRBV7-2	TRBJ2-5	CASSRGFAQETQYF	TGTGCCAGCAGCCGCGGATTTGCCCAAGAGACCCAGTACTTC
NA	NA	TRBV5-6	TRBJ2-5	CASSPGEASQETQYF	TGTGCCAGCAGCCCGGGGGAGGCTAGCCAAGAGACCCAGTACTTC
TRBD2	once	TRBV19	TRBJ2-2	CASSILAGITGELFF	TGTGCCAGTAGTATCTTAGCGGGAATCACCGGGGAGCTGTTTTTT
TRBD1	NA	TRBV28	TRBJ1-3	CASSYHIAEPGQGFGNTIYF	TGTGCCAGCAGTTACCACATTGCTGAACCGGGACAGGGGTTTGGAAACACCATATATTTT
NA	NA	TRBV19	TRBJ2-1	CASSTFSFSGNEQFF	TGTGCCAGTAGTACCTTCTCATTTAGCGGCAATGAGCAGTTCTTC
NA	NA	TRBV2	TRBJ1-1	CASMRTENTEAFF	TGTGCCAGCATGCGCACAGAGAACACTGAAGCTTTCTTT
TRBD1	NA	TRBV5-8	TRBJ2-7	CASSLGTGQGYEQYF	TGTGCCAGCAGCTTGGGGACAGGCCAAGGCTACGAGCAGTACTTC
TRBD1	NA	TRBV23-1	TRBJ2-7	CASSPRDRGHNEQYF	TGCGCCAGCAGTCCCCGGGACAGAGGGCACAACGAGCAGTACTTC
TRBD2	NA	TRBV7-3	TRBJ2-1	CASSLLAGGPRGQFF	TGTGCCAGCAGCTTATTAGCGGGAGGGCCTCGGGGCCAGTTCTTC
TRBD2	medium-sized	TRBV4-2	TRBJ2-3	CASSQTGTSGGDTQYF	TGTGCCAGCAGCCAAACCGGGACTAGCGGGGGGGATACGCAGTATTTT
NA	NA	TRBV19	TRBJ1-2	CASKRQTDGGYTF	TGTGCCAGTAAAAGGCAGACAGACGGCGGCTACACCTTC
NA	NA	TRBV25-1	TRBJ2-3	CASSEARVAADTQYF	TGTGCCAGCAGTGAGGCCCGGGTAGCCGCAGATACGCAGTATTTT
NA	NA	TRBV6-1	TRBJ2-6	CASSEAWTGLLSGANGLTF	TGTGCCAGCAGTGAAGCTTGGACGGGACTTCTCTCTGGGGCCAACGGCCTGACTTTC
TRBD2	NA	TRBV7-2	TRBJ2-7	CASSLLAGGGEQYF	TGTGCCAGCAGTCTACTAGCGGGAGGTGGCGAGCAGTACTTC
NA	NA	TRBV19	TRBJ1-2	CASSVTQINYGYTF	TGTGCCAGTAGTGTCACCCAGATAAACTATGGCTACACCTTC
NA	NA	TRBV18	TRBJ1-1	CASSPIPGYMNTEAFF	TGTGCCAGCTCACCAATCCCAGGATATATGAACACTGAAGCTTTCTTT